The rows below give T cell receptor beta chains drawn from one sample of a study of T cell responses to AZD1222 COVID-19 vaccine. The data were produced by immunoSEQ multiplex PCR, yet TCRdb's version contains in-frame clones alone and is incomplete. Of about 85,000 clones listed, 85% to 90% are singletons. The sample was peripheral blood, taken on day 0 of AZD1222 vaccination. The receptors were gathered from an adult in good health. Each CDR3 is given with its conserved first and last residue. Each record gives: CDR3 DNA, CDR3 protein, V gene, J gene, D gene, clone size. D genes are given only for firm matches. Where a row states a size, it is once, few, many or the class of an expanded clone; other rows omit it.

CDR3nt: TGTGCCAGCAGTTTAGGGGCGGGAGGCTCCTACGAGCAGTACTTC
CDR3aa: CASSLGAGGSYEQYF
v_gene: TRBV27
j_gene: TRBJ2-7
d_gene: TRBD2
abundance: -

CDR3nt: TGCGCCAGCAGCCAAGGACAGGGCCTAGGGACGCAAGAGACCCAGTACTTC
CDR3aa: CASSQGQGLGTQETQYF
v_gene: TRBV4-1
j_gene: TRBJ2-5
d_gene: TRBD1
abundance: -

CDR3nt: TGTGCCACCAGCAGAGATCCACTCTCCTACGAGCAGTACTTC
CDR3aa: CATSRDPLSYEQYF
v_gene: TRBV15
j_gene: TRBJ2-7
d_gene: -
abundance: -

CDR3nt: TGTGCCAGCAGCCAAGGTCACTTGAACACCGGGGAGCTGTTTTTT
CDR3aa: CASSQGHLNTGELFF
v_gene: TRBV3-1/TRBV3-2
j_gene: TRBJ2-2
d_gene: -
abundance: -

CDR3nt: TGTGCCAGCAGTTACGACACCGGGGGTAACTATGGCTACACCTTC
CDR3aa: CASSYDTGGNYGYTF
v_gene: TRBV6-5
j_gene: TRBJ1-2
d_gene: -
abundance: -

CDR3nt: TGTGCCAGCAGCTTAAGTGGGACAGAAACAGATACGCAGTATTTT
CDR3aa: CASSLSGTETDTQYF
v_gene: TRBV7-3
j_gene: TRBJ2-3
d_gene: TRBD1
abundance: -

CDR3nt: TGTGCCAGCTCAGCAGACCAGGGGCAGGCCCAGCATTTT
CDR3aa: CASSADQGQAQHF
v_gene: TRBV18
j_gene: TRBJ1-5
d_gene: -
abundance: -

CDR3nt: TGTGCCATGAGGGACAGGGCCCGCACAGATACGCAGTATTTT
CDR3aa: CAMRDRARTDTQYF
v_gene: TRBV2
j_gene: TRBJ2-3
d_gene: TRBD1
abundance: -

CDR3nt: TGTGCCAGCAGGACCGTTCAGGGGGCAAGACAGCCCCAGCATTTT
CDR3aa: CASRTVQGARQPQHF
v_gene: TRBV28
j_gene: TRBJ1-5
d_gene: TRBD1
abundance: -

CDR3nt: TGTGCCAGCAGCTTGGCAGACTCTGGGGCCAACGTCCCGACTTTC
CDR3aa: CASSLADSGANVPTF
v_gene: TRBV5-5
j_gene: TRBJ2-6
d_gene: -
abundance: -

CDR3nt: TGTGCCAGCAGCTTGGGACCGCCGACAGATACGCAGTATTTT
CDR3aa: CASSLGPPTDTQYF
v_gene: TRBV7-3
j_gene: TRBJ2-3
d_gene: -
abundance: -

CDR3nt: TGCGCCAGCAGCTTGGCATCCACGGTTTCCTACAATGAGCAGTTCTTC
CDR3aa: CASSLASTVSYNEQFF
v_gene: TRBV5-1
j_gene: TRBJ2-1
d_gene: -
abundance: -

CDR3nt: TGTGCCAGCAGATTTGACAACGCCTACGAGCAGTACTTC
CDR3aa: CASRFDNAYEQYF
v_gene: TRBV2
j_gene: TRBJ2-7
d_gene: -
abundance: -

CDR3nt: TGTGCCAGTAGTACGGGACAGGCCTATGGCTACACCTTC
CDR3aa: CASSTGQAYGYTF
v_gene: TRBV19
j_gene: TRBJ1-2
d_gene: TRBD1
abundance: -

CDR3nt: TGTGCCAGCTCACCAGACAGCCTCCCCTACGAGCAGTACTTC
CDR3aa: CASSPDSLPYEQYF
v_gene: TRBV18
j_gene: TRBJ2-7
d_gene: -
abundance: -

CDR3nt: TGCGCCAGCAGCTTGGCCCAACTAGCGGTAAACACCGGGGAGCTGTTTTTT
CDR3aa: CASSLAQLAVNTGELFF
v_gene: TRBV5-1
j_gene: TRBJ2-2
d_gene: TRBD2
abundance: -

CDR3nt: TGTGCCAGCAGTTCCCCCCGGGCGGCCTCTTATTCACCCCTCCACTTT
CDR3aa: CASSSPRAASYSPLHF
v_gene: TRBV27
j_gene: TRBJ1-6
d_gene: -
abundance: -

CDR3nt: TGTGCCAGCAGTGAATACGGCGGGGGGGCGTTAGAGACCCAGTACTTC
CDR3aa: CASSEYGGGALETQYF
v_gene: TRBV25-1
j_gene: TRBJ2-5
d_gene: TRBD2
abundance: -

CDR3nt: TGCAGCGTTGTTGTAGGTACTAGCGGCGATACGCAGTATTTT
CDR3aa: CSVVVGTSGDTQYF
v_gene: TRBV29-1
j_gene: TRBJ2-3
d_gene: TRBD2
abundance: -

CDR3nt: TGTGCCAGCACCGCGAAGGCTTCCTACGAGCAGTACTTC
CDR3aa: CASTAKASYEQYF
v_gene: TRBV25-1
j_gene: TRBJ2-7
d_gene: -
abundance: -

CDR3nt: TGTGCCAGCAGCTTTCAGGGAGCCACCGGGGAGCTGTTTTTT
CDR3aa: CASSFQGATGELFF
v_gene: TRBV11-2
j_gene: TRBJ2-2
d_gene: -
abundance: once

CDR3nt: TGCAGCGCTCTGACAGGGCACCCCGAAATCGGCTACACCTTC
CDR3aa: CSALTGHPEIGYTF
v_gene: TRBV29-1
j_gene: TRBJ1-2
d_gene: TRBD1
abundance: -

CDR3nt: TGTGCCAGCGGGGGAGGAGCTCTGGGAAACACCATATATTTT
CDR3aa: CASGGGALGNTIYF
v_gene: TRBV28
j_gene: TRBJ1-3
d_gene: -
abundance: -

CDR3nt: TGCGCCAGCAGCTTGGGAAGCGGAGCCTCCACAGATACGCAGTATTTT
CDR3aa: CASSLGSGASTDTQYF
v_gene: TRBV5-1
j_gene: TRBJ2-3
d_gene: -
abundance: -

CDR3nt: TGTGCCAGCAGTGAATACAGGGGAGGGAATTCACCCCTCCACTTT
CDR3aa: CASSEYRGGNSPLHF
v_gene: TRBV25-1
j_gene: TRBJ1-6
d_gene: -
abundance: -

CDR3nt: TGTGCCAGCAGTTCGGTCTATGAAGCTTTCTTT
CDR3aa: CASSSVYEAFF
v_gene: TRBV6-5
j_gene: TRBJ1-1
d_gene: -
abundance: -

CDR3nt: TGTGCCAGCAGTGAAGCGCTGGGTACAGGGCGCCGCTATGGCTACACCTTC
CDR3aa: CASSEALGTGRRYGYTF
v_gene: TRBV6-1
j_gene: TRBJ1-2
d_gene: -
abundance: -

CDR3nt: TGTGCCAGCAGTACCCTAGCGGGGCCCTACGAGCAGTACTTC
CDR3aa: CASSTLAGPYEQYF
v_gene: TRBV27
j_gene: TRBJ2-7
d_gene: TRBD2
abundance: -

CDR3nt: TGCGCCAGCAAAGAGGACGCACCTAAACCCCTCGATACGCAGTATTTT
CDR3aa: CASKEDAPKPLDTQYF
v_gene: TRBV5-1
j_gene: TRBJ2-3
d_gene: -
abundance: -

CDR3nt: TGCGCCAGCCGCCGAGGGGTGAACTACGAGCAGTACTTC
CDR3aa: CASRRGVNYEQYF
v_gene: TRBV4-3
j_gene: TRBJ2-7
d_gene: -
abundance: -

CDR3nt: TGTGCCAGCAGCTTGGGAGGGGGCCGACTATGGGGCTACACCTTC
CDR3aa: CASSLGGGRLWGYTF
v_gene: TRBV5-4
j_gene: TRBJ1-2
d_gene: TRBD1
abundance: -

CDR3nt: TGTGCCAGCAGTTACTCCACCTTCGCGGATCAGCCCCAGCATTTT
CDR3aa: CASSYSTFADQPQHF
v_gene: TRBV6-6
j_gene: TRBJ1-5
d_gene: -
abundance: once

CDR3nt: TGTGCCAGCAGGCAGGACCTCGGTAATTCACCCCTCCACTTT
CDR3aa: CASRQDLGNSPLHF
v_gene: TRBV27
j_gene: TRBJ1-6
d_gene: -
abundance: once

CDR3nt: TGTGCCACCAGTGATGTAGCGAGAGTCAATGAGCAGTTCTTC
CDR3aa: CATSDVARVNEQFF
v_gene: TRBV24-1
j_gene: TRBJ2-1
d_gene: -
abundance: -

CDR3nt: TGTGCCAGCAGTCCAAGGGCCACAGGGGGCCCGCCAGATACGCAGTATTTT
CDR3aa: CASSPRATGGPPDTQYF
v_gene: TRBV27
j_gene: TRBJ2-3
d_gene: TRBD1
abundance: -

CDR3nt: TGTGCCAGCAGCTTAGTTCCCAGAAAGGAGACCCAGTACTTC
CDR3aa: CASSLVPRKETQYF
v_gene: TRBV11-2
j_gene: TRBJ2-5
d_gene: -
abundance: -

CDR3nt: TGTGCCAGCAAGGGGCAGGGGGATTCACCCCTCCACTTT
CDR3aa: CASKGQGDSPLHF
v_gene: TRBV2
j_gene: TRBJ1-6
d_gene: TRBD1
abundance: few

CDR3nt: TGTGCCAGCAGCCAGAGACAGGCGGTCGATACGCAGTATTTT
CDR3aa: CASSQRQAVDTQYF
v_gene: TRBV7-2
j_gene: TRBJ2-3
d_gene: -
abundance: -

CDR3nt: TGTGCCAGCGGAAGGAGAAGCTACGAGCAGTACTTC
CDR3aa: CASGRRSYEQYF
v_gene: TRBV28
j_gene: TRBJ2-7
d_gene: -
abundance: -

CDR3nt: TGTGCCAGCAGTGAATCCAGGGGATCGGGTGAAAAACTGTTTTTT
CDR3aa: CASSESRGSGEKLFF
v_gene: TRBV25-1
j_gene: TRBJ1-4
d_gene: -
abundance: -

CDR3nt: TGTGCCAGTAGTGGAGGGGCAGGGCAGCCCCAGCATTTT
CDR3aa: CASSGGAGQPQHF
v_gene: TRBV19
j_gene: TRBJ1-5
d_gene: -
abundance: -

CDR3nt: TGCGCCAGCAGCTTGGCCCCGACTAACTCCTACAATGAGCAGTTCTTC
CDR3aa: CASSLAPTNSYNEQFF
v_gene: TRBV5-1
j_gene: TRBJ2-1
d_gene: -
abundance: once

CDR3nt: TGTGCCAGCCACTGGGGCAGGAACACTGAAGCTTTCTTT
CDR3aa: CASHWGRNTEAFF
v_gene: TRBV12-3/TRBV12-4
j_gene: TRBJ1-1
d_gene: -
abundance: -

CDR3nt: TGTGCCAGCAGCCCCGGACCCGGGCAGCTTCAGAACACCGGGGAGCTGTTTTTT
CDR3aa: CASSPGPGQLQNTGELFF
v_gene: TRBV7-3
j_gene: TRBJ2-2
d_gene: -
abundance: few

CDR3nt: TGTGCCAGCAGCTTGATTGGGAACCAGGAGACCCAGTACTTC
CDR3aa: CASSLIGNQETQYF
v_gene: TRBV5-4
j_gene: TRBJ2-5
d_gene: -
abundance: -